Following are 28 T cell receptor beta chains from one sample sequenced in a study of shared clonotypes between healthy human individuals. Repertoires were generated with immunoSEQ multiplex PCR, while TCRdb's copy carries only in-frame clones and drops some. The repertoire holds about 2 million clones, 85% to 95% seen once, with 0.13% in the top ten. Sequenced: naive CD4+ T cells sorted from blood. Specified subset: CD45RA+ positively selected. The origin of the receptors is a man between 18 and 29 years old in good health.

The rearrangement links TRBV6-5 to TRBJ1-6, with 10 bases identical to TRBD1. CDR3 length equals 15 residues. The V gene end was trimmed by 6 bases and the J gene end by 5 bases; junction bases not matched to a gene: 4. Germline V CDR1 and CDR2: MNHEY, SVGAGI. The CDR3 loop is CASRPGTGDNSPLHF. CDR3 sequence (DNA): TGTGCCAGCAGACCCGGGACAGGGGATAATTCACCCCTCCACTTT.

The CDR3 protein is CASSFPGGTEAFF. The CDR3 DNA is TGTGCCAGCAGTTTCCCAGGGGGCACTGAAGCTTTCTTT. The chain is built from TRBV6-6 and TRBJ1-1; TRBD1 aligns across 7 bases. The CDR3 is 13 amino acids. The V gene end was trimmed by 4 bases and the J gene end by 4 bases; junction bases not matched to a gene: 3. Per germline, CDR1 MNHNY and CDR2 SVGAGI (reference sequence).

The chain employs TRBV7-2 and TRBJ2-3; D unclear. This CDR3 contains 14 residues. The V and J ends lost 5 bases and 0 bases respectively, with 9 bases between them. CDR1 is SGHTA, CDR2 FQGNSA, per germline. CDR3: CASSRWASTDTQYF. The DNA of the CDR3 is TGTGCCAGCAGCCGGTGGGCTAGCACAGATACGCAGTATTTT.

V usage is TRBV5-1 and J usage is TRBJ1-3; 7 bases fit TRBD1. The CDR3 has 15 amino acids. Looked up from germline, CDR1 is SGHRS and CDR2 is YFSETQ. V gave up 2 bases and J gave up 2 bases; unmatched junction bases: 4. CDR3: CASSFETGPGNTIYF. CDR3 coding DNA: TGCGCCAGCAGCTTTGAGACAGGGCCTGGAAACACCATATATTTT.

V is TRBV10-2 and J is TRBJ2-7, with D perhaps matching TRBD2 (7 bases). The CDR3 sequence is 16 residues long. The V end lost 2 bases, the J end lost 1 base, and 15 bases lay between the germline ends. Germline V CDR1 and CDR2: WSHSY, SAAADI. The CDR3 protein is CASSERWRGLSYEQYF. CDR3 DNA: TGCGCCAGCAGTGAGAGATGGCGGGGGCTGTCCTACGAGCAGTACTTC.

The chain combines TRBV11-2 with TRBJ2-3, with D hard to call. The CDR3 length is 14 residues. V was pared by 3 bases and J by 5 bases, with 12 bases between. Germline CDR1 and CDR2: SGHAT and FQNNGV. The CDR3 nucleotides are TGTGCCAGCAGCTTGACCCGTGACGTAGATACGCAGTATTTT. Protein: CASSLTRDVDTQYF.

The chain couples TRBV5-4 to TRBJ2-7, with TRBD1 as a possible D gene (5 bases). Per the germline V gene, CDR1 is SGHNT and CDR2 is YYREEE (reference sequence). V lost 4 bases to trimming and J lost 0 bases, with 5 bases between them. This CDR3 has 12 residues. The CDR3 protein is CASSQGSYEQYF. As DNA, the CDR3 is TGTGCCAGCAGCCAGGGCTCCTACGAGCAGTACTTC. Filled out from reference TRBV5-4 and TRBJ2-7, the complete variable domain reads ETGVTQSPTHLIKTRGQQVTLRCSSQSGHNTVSWYQQALGQGPQFIFQYYREEENGRGNFPPRFSGLQFPNYSSELNVNALELDDSALYLCASSQGSYEQYFGPGTRLTVT.

V is TRBV6-5 and J is TRBJ2-7, with 7 bases lining up with TRBD2. CDR1 and CDR2 from the germline V gene are MNHEY and SVGAGI. CDR3 length: 15 residues. The trim removed 2 bases at V and 4 bases at J, leaving 8 bases unmatched. The CDR3: CASSYARGDPYEQYF. In nucleotides, the CDR3 is TGTGCCAGCAGTTACGCACGGGGGGACCCATACGAGCAGTACTTC.

CDR3 region: CASSFLAGGPGTDTQYF. For the CDR3, the DNA is TGCGCCAGCAGTTTCCTAGCGGGGGGTCCTGGCACAGATACGCAGTATTTT. The gene calls are TRBV5-1 and TRBJ2-3; 11 bases agree with TRBD2. Germline CDR1 and CDR2: SGHRS and YFSETQ. With 5 bases clipped from V and 1 base from J, the junction kept 9 bases outside the gene matches. The CDR3 has 17 residues.

The chain carries TRBV7-2 and TRBJ1-2, with 8 bases identical to TRBD1. This CDR3 is 16 amino acids long. Per germline, CDR1 SGHTA and CDR2 FQGNSA. V shed 0 bases, J shed 6 bases, and the junction held 9 bases outside the gene matches. CDR3 region: CASSLASGQGRDGYTF. CDR3 coding DNA: TGTGCCAGCAGCTTAGCCAGTGGACAGGGCAGGGATGGCTACACCTTC.

A single count supports this clone. V is TRBV29-1 and J is TRBJ2-3, with D uncertain. Trimming stripped 5 bases from V and 0 bases from J, with 9 bases between. CDR1 is SQVTM, CDR2 ANQGSEA, per germline. This CDR3 comprises 13 residues. CDR3 bases: TGCAGCGTTTACGGAGCCAGCACAGATACGCAGTATTTT. Its protein product is CSVYGASTDTQYF.

The chain employs TRBV28 and TRBJ1-2; tentative D call: TRBD1 (6 bases). Looked up from germline, CDR1 is MDHEN and CDR2 is SYDVKM. Between the trimmed V and J ends, which lost 5 bases and 3 bases, there was a span of 16 bases. CDR3 length equals 15 residues. CDR3 in amino acids: CASSPLHRVDYGYTF. The CDR3 nucleotides read TGTGCCAGCAGTCCCCTCCACAGGGTTGACTATGGCTACACCTTC.

The chain has TRBV6-1 and TRBJ2-1; a possible D gene is TRBD2 (6 bases). This CDR3 is built from 14 residues. Germline lookup yields CDR1 MNHNS and CDR2 SASEGT. V lost 5 bases to trimming and J lost 7 bases, with 15 bases between them. The CDR3 is CASSTTLGGNEQFF. The CDR3 bases are TGTGCCAGCAGTACCACCCTTGGGGGGAATGAGCAGTTCTTC.

This sequence joins TRBV5-4 and TRBJ2-2; 7 bases match TRBD2. The CDR3 is made up of 16 amino acids. CDR1 SGHNT and CDR2 YYREEE come from the germline V gene (reference sequence). With V trimmed by 6 bases and J by 5 bases, 13 bases remained unmatched. CDR3 region: CASTKKAGEGTGELFF. The CDR3, as DNA: TGTGCCAGCACCAAAAAGGCGGGAGAAGGAACCGGGGAGCTGTTTTTT.

The chain uses TRBV12-5 and TRBJ2-3; 13 nucleotides align to TRBD2. This CDR3 region has 21 residues. With V trimmed by 2 bases and J by 3 bases, 17 bases remained unmatched. The germline CDR1 and CDR2 sequences are LGHNT and FRNRAP. DNA of the CDR3: TGTGCTAGTGGTTTGCTCCCACAAACTAGCGGGAGGGCCTATAGGACAGATACGCAGTATTTT. Protein product: CASGLLPQTSGRAYRTDTQYF.

V is TRBV29-1 and J is TRBJ2-7; D is undetermined. This CDR3 is built from 11 residues. Germline loops: CDR1 SQVTM, CDR2 ANQGSEA. V lost 6 bases, J lost 2 bases, and 8 bases lay in between. This CDR3 reads CSVAAPYEQYF. CDR3 DNA sequence: TGCAGCGTCGCAGCACCCTACGAGCAGTACTTC.

This clone was detected a few times. V gene TRBV5-1 combines with J gene TRBJ2-6; D may correspond to TRBD1 or TRBD2 (5 bases each). Trimming removed 4 bases at V and 0 bases at J, with 8 bases between. The CDR3 is made up of 15 amino acids. Germline V gene data show CDR1 as SGHRS and CDR2 as YFSETQ. The chain's CDR3 is CASSGDGSGANVLTF. CDR3 in DNA: TGCGCCAGCAGCGGGGACGGCTCTGGGGCCAACGTCCTGACTTTC.

The chain recombines TRBV6-1 with TRBJ2-3; possibly TRBD1 for D (6 bases). The CDR3 totals 14 residues. Per germline, CDR1 MNHNS and CDR2 SASEGT. The V and J ends lost 2 bases and 0 bases respectively, with 6 bases between them. DNA for the CDR3: TGTGCCAGCAGTGAACAGGGGAGCACAGATACGCAGTATTTT. Amino acids: CASSEQGSTDTQYF.

The sample holds a few counts of this clone. V is TRBV2 and J is TRBJ2-5, with D tentatively TRBD1 (6 bases). Per germline, CDR1 SNHLY and CDR2 FYNNEI. The V end lost 6 bases, the J end lost 5 bases, and 13 bases lay between the germline ends. This CDR3 spans 13 amino acids. This chain's CDR3 is CASSSGTRETQYF. The CDR3 DNA reads TGTGCCAGCAGCTCCGGGACAAGGGAGACCCAGTACTTC.

The chain is built from TRBV19 and TRBJ1-4; TRBD1 matches 7 bases. With 2 bases clipped from V and 7 bases from J, the junction kept 7 bases outside the gene matches. Germline CDR1 reads LNHDA; CDR2 reads SQIVND (reference sequence). This CDR3 contains 15 residues. The CDR3 DNA reads as TGTGCCAGTAGTATAAAGAGGGGGCCGGGTGAAAAACTGTTTTTT. Protein product: CASSIKRGPGEKLFF.

The rearrangement uses TRBV6-6 and TRBJ1-5, with D possibly being TRBD1 (5 bases). Germline CDR1 MNHNY, CDR2 SVGAGI (reference sequence). The germline V and J ends were trimmed by 5 bases and 3 bases, with 14 bases remaining between them. CDR3 size: 15 residues. This chain's CDR3 is CASSGMRGVNQPQHF. CDR3 bases: TGTGCCAGCAGTGGAATGCGGGGGGTCAATCAGCCCCAGCATTTT.

The chain combines TRBV6-5 with TRBJ1-2, with 11 positions matching TRBD1. The CDR3 spans 15 residues. V gave up 6 bases and J gave up 6 bases; unmatched junction bases: 9. CDR1 is MNHEY and CDR2 is SVGAGI in the germline V gene. The CDR3 DNA reads TGTGCCAGCAGAAAACCCGGGACAGGGGGTGATGGCTACACCTTC. This sequence encodes CASRKPGTGGDGYTF.

V usage is TRBV10-3 and J usage is TRBJ2-3, with D possibly TRBD1 on 5 matching bases. V gave up 6 bases and J gave up 6 bases, with 13 bases separating them. Germline assignment: CDR1 ENHRY and CDR2 SYGVKD. This CDR3 has 13 residues. For the CDR3, the DNA is TGTGCCATCAGGGAGACGGACATCGATACGCAGTATTTT. It encodes CAIRETDIDTQYF.

The chain carries TRBV9 and TRBJ1-3; D remains unclear. CDR1 and CDR2 (germline): SGDLS, YYNGEE. With 0 bases removed from V and 0 bases from J, the gap between germline ends came to 10 bases. The CDR3 length is 16 residues. CDR3 DNA sequence: TGTGCCAGCAGCGTAGGTCCGCAAAGCTCTGGAAACACCATATATTTT. Amino acids: CASSVGPQSSGNTIYF.

The V call is TRBV6-6, the J call TRBJ2-7; 7 nucleotides match TRBD1. Unmatched junction bases numbered 7, after V lost 6 bases and J lost 2 bases. The CDR3 covers 14 residues. Germline CDR1 and CDR2: MNHNY and SVGAGI (reference sequence). DNA of the CDR3: TGTGCCAGCAGCCACCGAGGGGGCCCCTACGAGCAGTACTTC. The encoded protein is CASSHRGGPYEQYF.

The V and J genes are TRBV12-5 and TRBJ2-3, with D uncertain. The CDR3 covers 11 residues. V dropped 1 base and J dropped 12 bases, with 8 bases sitting between them. Per the germline V gene, CDR1 is LGHNT and CDR2 is FRNRAP. This CDR3 reads CASGLDFGQYF. CDR3 in DNA: TGTGCTAGTGGTTTGGATTTTGGACAGTATTTT. The full variable domain, completed using reference TRBV12-5 and TRBJ2-3, is DARVTQTPRHKVTEMGQEVTMRCQPILGHNTVFWYRQTMMQGLELLAYFRNRAPLDDSGMPKDRFSAEMPDATLATLKIQPSEPRDSAVYFCASGLDFGQYFGPGTRLTVL.

The J gene is TRBJ2-1, the V gene TRBV10-1, with 9 bases lining up with TRBD2. The germline V gene encodes CDR1 WNHNN and CDR2 SYGVQD (reference sequence). The CDR3 is 14 residues long. Trimming removed 3 bases from V and 12 bases from J; junction bases left unmatched: 9. CDR3 region: CASSDKASGGLQFF. The CDR3 DNA follows: TGCGCCAGCAGTGACAAGGCGAGCGGGGGGTTGCAGTTCTTC.

The CDR3 spells CALGASTDTQYF. In DNA form, the CDR3 reads TGTGCCCTGGGAGCGAGCACAGATACGCAGTATTTT. This chain uses TRBV6-1 with TRBJ2-3, with D perhaps TRBD2 (5 bases). Per germline, CDR1 MNHNS and CDR2 SASEGT. CDR3 length: 12 amino acids. The V end was cut by 11 bases, the J end by 0 bases, with 9 bases between.